These T cell receptor beta chains were read from a single sample in a study of early T cells in non-severe SARS-CoV-2 infection. One entry per CDR3 protein, called by TCRdb with MiXCR from the 5' RACE reads. The data show roughly 53,000 distinct CDR3 sequences, around 9% seen once. Sequencing was carried out using whole blood. The source of these receptors is an adult who was a healthcare worker with PCR-confirmed SARS-CoV-2 infection or an uninfected control (not recorded which). Both conserved end residues are part of each CDR3. The order of the fields is CDR3 protein, CDR3 DNA, clone size, V gene, D gene, J gene. The D gene is left open where the match is weak. Clone size appears in some rows only: once, few, many, or a class for an expanded clone.

CDR3 protein: CASSGGGLAGAAYEQYF
CDR3 DNA: TGTGCCAGCAGCGGAGGAGGGCTAGCGGGGGCCGCCTACGAGCAGTACTTC
clone size: NA
V gene: TRBV7-2
D gene: TRBD2
J gene: TRBJ2-7

CDR3 protein: CASSSSGGNQPQHF
CDR3 DNA: TGTGCCAGCAGCTCCTCAGGGGGCAATCAGCCCCAGCATTTT
clone size: NA
V gene: TRBV7-9
D gene: NA
J gene: TRBJ1-5

CDR3 protein: CASSSLGGANVLTF
CDR3 DNA: TGTGCCAGCAGCTCTTTAGGTGGGGCCAACGTCCTGACTTTC
clone size: few
V gene: TRBV7-9
D gene: NA
J gene: TRBJ2-6

CDR3 protein: CASSLKGTHNYGYTF
CDR3 DNA: TGTGCCAGCAGTTTAAAGGGTACCCATAACTATGGCTACACCTTC
clone size: few
V gene: TRBV27
D gene: NA
J gene: TRBJ1-2

CDR3 protein: CASSETGAGYNEQFF
CDR3 DNA: TGTGCCAGCAGTGAAACAGGGGCCGGCTACAATGAGCAGTTCTTC
clone size: few
V gene: TRBV25-1
D gene: TRBD1
J gene: TRBJ2-1

CDR3 protein: CSATHRVSYEQFF
CDR3 DNA: TGCAGTGCTACACACAGGGTCTCCTATGAGCAGTTCTTC
clone size: many
V gene: TRBV20-1
D gene: NA
J gene: TRBJ2-1

CDR3 protein: CASSPGQLRNTIYF
CDR3 DNA: TGTGCCAGCAGTCCCGGACAGTTGAGAAACACCATATATTTT
clone size: few
V gene: TRBV12-3/TRBV12-4
D gene: NA
J gene: TRBJ1-3

CDR3 protein: CASSPGTSSIDTQYF
CDR3 DNA: TGTGCCAGCAGCCCCGGGACTAGCAGTATAGATACGCAGTATTTT
clone size: NA
V gene: TRBV7-3
D gene: TRBD2
J gene: TRBJ2-3

CDR3 protein: CASRTLPSGADTQYF
CDR3 DNA: TGTGCCAGCCGGACCCTTCCCTCCGGCGCAGATACGCAGTATTTT
clone size: many
V gene: TRBV2
D gene: NA
J gene: TRBJ2-3

CDR3 protein: CASSIELDEQFF
CDR3 DNA: TGTGCCAGCAGCATTGAGTTGGATGAGCAGTTCTTC
clone size: NA
V gene: TRBV21-1
D gene: NA
J gene: TRBJ2-1

CDR3 protein: CASSPDIPSDTQYF
CDR3 DNA: TGTGCCAGCAGCCCGGACATTCCCTCCGATACGCAGTATTTT
clone size: many
V gene: TRBV7-6
D gene: NA
J gene: TRBJ2-3

CDR3 protein: CASSLGHQETQYF
CDR3 DNA: TGTGCCAGCAGCTTAGGGCACCAAGAGACCCAGTACTTC
clone size: many
V gene: TRBV7-3
D gene: NA
J gene: TRBJ2-5

CDR3 protein: CASSVQGGQETQYF
CDR3 DNA: TGTGCCAGCAGTGTACAGGGAGGTCAAGAGACCCAGTACTTC
clone size: NA
V gene: TRBV12-3/TRBV12-4
D gene: NA
J gene: TRBJ2-5

CDR3 protein: CASSQDGGVSNTIYF
CDR3 DNA: TGTGCCAGCAGCCAAGATGGTGGGGTCTCCAACACCATATATTTT
clone size: many
V gene: TRBV4-2
D gene: NA
J gene: TRBJ1-3

CDR3 protein: CASSQLQAHGYTF
CDR3 DNA: TGTGCCAGCAGTCAACTACAGGCCCATGGCTACACCTTC
clone size: few
V gene: TRBV12-3/TRBV12-4
D gene: NA
J gene: TRBJ1-2

CDR3 protein: CASSVTGGGYQPQHF
CDR3 DNA: TGTGCCAGCAGCGTAACAGGGGGCGGTTATCAGCCCCAGCATTTT
clone size: NA
V gene: TRBV3-1
D gene: TRBD1
J gene: TRBJ1-5

CDR3 protein: CAWSDWEAEAFF
CDR3 DNA: TGTGCCTGGAGTGATTGGGAAGCTGAAGCTTTCTTT
clone size: NA
V gene: TRBV30
D gene: NA
J gene: TRBJ1-1

CDR3 protein: CASRKDPQGHQYTEAFF
CDR3 DNA: TGCGCCAGCAGGAAAGATCCTCAGGGGCATCAGTACACTGAAGCTTTCTTT
clone size: NA
V gene: TRBV4-1
D gene: NA
J gene: TRBJ1-1

CDR3 protein: CASSSTPANYGYTF
CDR3 DNA: TGTGCCAGCAGCTCCACCCCAGCTAACTATGGCTACACCTTC
clone size: NA
V gene: TRBV7-8
D gene: NA
J gene: TRBJ1-2

CDR3 protein: CASSFRDEKLFF
CDR3 DNA: TGTGCCAGCTCGTTCAGGGATGAAAAACTGTTTTTT
clone size: NA
V gene: TRBV18
D gene: NA
J gene: TRBJ1-4

CDR3 protein: CAGLGGSPTEQYF
CDR3 DNA: TGTGCCGGCCTGGGCGGGTCGCCCACCGAGCAGTACTTC
clone size: many
V gene: TRBV27
D gene: NA
J gene: TRBJ2-7

CDR3 protein: CASSSPVRGVSTDTQYF
CDR3 DNA: TGTGCCAGCAGCTCACCTGTGCGGGGGGTTAGCACAGATACGCAGTATTTT
clone size: few
V gene: TRBV11-2
D gene: TRBD2
J gene: TRBJ2-3

CDR3 protein: CASSHSPSGYTDTQYF
CDR3 DNA: TGTGCCAGCAGCCACAGCCCGAGCGGGTACACAGATACGCAGTATTTT
clone size: few
V gene: TRBV14
D gene: NA
J gene: TRBJ2-3